This TCR beta chain was found in a study of blood T cell repertoires in COVID-19. TCRdb's copy holds only in-frame clones and misses some; the assay was immunoSEQ multiplex PCR. The repertoire includes 91,000 or so clones, approximately 90% of them detected once, and roughly 3.9% sits in the top ten. Trimming cost V 6 bases and J 8 bases; bases outside gene matches: 4. Per germline, CDR1 SNHLY and CDR2 FYNNEI. This CDR3 is built from 12 residues. This TCR derives from a woman in her forties or fifties in a cohort sampled during active COVID-19. Sequencing was performed on peripheral blood. V usage is TRBV2 and J usage is TRBJ1-2; 9 nucleotides agree with TRBD1. The CDR3, as DNA: TGTGCCAGCAGACCGACAGGGGGGGGCTACACCTTC. Protein sequence: CASRPTGGGYTF.